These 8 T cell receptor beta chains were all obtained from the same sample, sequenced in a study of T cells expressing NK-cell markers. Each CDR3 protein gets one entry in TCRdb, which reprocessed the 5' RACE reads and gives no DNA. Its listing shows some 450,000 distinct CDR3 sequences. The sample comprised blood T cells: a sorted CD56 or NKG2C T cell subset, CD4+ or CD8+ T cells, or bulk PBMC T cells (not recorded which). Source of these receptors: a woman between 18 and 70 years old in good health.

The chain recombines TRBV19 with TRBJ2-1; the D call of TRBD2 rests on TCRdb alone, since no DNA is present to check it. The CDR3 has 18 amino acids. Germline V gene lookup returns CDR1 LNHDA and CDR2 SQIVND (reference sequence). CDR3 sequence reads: CASSIRLAGGLLGNEQFF.

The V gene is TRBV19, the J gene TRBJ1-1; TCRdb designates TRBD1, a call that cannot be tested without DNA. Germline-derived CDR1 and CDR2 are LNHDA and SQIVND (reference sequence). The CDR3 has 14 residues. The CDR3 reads CASSWDRPNTEAFF.

CDR3 sequence: CASSFEEASPLHF. The chain links TRBV12-3 or TRBV12-4 to TRBJ1-6. The CDR3 sequence is 13 residues long.

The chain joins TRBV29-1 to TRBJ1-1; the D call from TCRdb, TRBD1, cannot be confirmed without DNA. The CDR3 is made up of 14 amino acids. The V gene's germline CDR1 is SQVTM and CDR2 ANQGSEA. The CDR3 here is CSVGGLPKNTEAFF.

The CDR3 spells CASSPRDSPTDTQYF. The chain employs TRBV7-3 and TRBJ2-3; lacking DNA, the TRBD1 call made by TCRdb goes unchecked. In germline, CDR1 is SGHTA, CDR2 FQGTGA. This CDR3 comprises 15 residues.

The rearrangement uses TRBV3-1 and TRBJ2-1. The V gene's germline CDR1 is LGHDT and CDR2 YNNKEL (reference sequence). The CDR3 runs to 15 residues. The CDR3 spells CASSQEAGPYNEQFF.

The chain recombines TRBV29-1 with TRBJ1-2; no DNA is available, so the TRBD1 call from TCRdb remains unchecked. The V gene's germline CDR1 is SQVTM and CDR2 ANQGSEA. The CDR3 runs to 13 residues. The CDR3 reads CSVDLGTVYGYTF.

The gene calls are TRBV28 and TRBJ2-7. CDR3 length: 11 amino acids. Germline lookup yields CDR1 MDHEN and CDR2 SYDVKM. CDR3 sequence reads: CASSYYLRMDF.